Shown below are 27 T cell receptor beta chains from a single sample sequenced in a study of blood T cell repertoires in COVID-19. TCRdb keeps only in-frame clones here, not all; method: immunoSEQ multiplex PCR. The sample includes 150,000 to 200,000 clones, about 87% of them seen just once. The sample taken for sequencing was peripheral blood. These receptors all come from a man in his 60s with COVID-19, enrolled during active disease.

The chain combines TRBV4-1 with TRBJ1-4; 8 bases align to TRBD1. Germline CDR1 and CDR2: MGHRA and YSYEKL. The V and J ends lost 1 base and 4 bases, in that order; junction bases with no gene match: 5. The CDR3 extends over 16 amino acids. The CDR3 region is CASSQVEDRVNEKLFF. The DNA of the CDR3 is TGCGCCAGCAGCCAAGTGGAGGACAGGGTTAATGAAAAACTGTTTTTT.

The chain combines TRBV6-5 with TRBJ1-1, with 8 bases fitting TRBD1. The germline V gene encodes CDR1 MNHEY and CDR2 SVGAGI. This CDR3 has 15 amino acids. Trimming at V came to 5 bases and at J to 1 base, leaving 6 bases not matched to a gene. The CDR3 DNA sequence: TGTGCCAGCAGTACCCCGGACAGGGAGAACACTGAAGCTTTCTTT. Its protein is CASSTPDRENTEAFF.

V gene TRBV7-2 combines with J gene TRBJ1-2; possibly TRBD1 for D (6 bases). V shed 4 bases and J shed 6 bases, with 18 bases lying between them. CDR3 length: 15 residues. Per the germline V gene, CDR1 is SGHTA and CDR2 is FQGNSA. The CDR3 region is CASSSNDRRIDGYTF. The DNA for the CDR3 is TGTGCCAGCAGCTCCAACGACAGGCGGATCGATGGCTACACCTTC.

The V gene is TRBV15, the J gene TRBJ2-5; D unclear. The CDR3 has 12 amino acids. Germline CDR1 LNHNV, CDR2 YYDKDF (reference sequence). Trimming removed 0 bases from V and 7 bases from J, with 6 bases in between. The CDR3 reads CATSRDSGTQYF. As DNA, the CDR3 is TGTGCCACCAGCAGAGATTCAGGGACCCAGTACTTC.

V gene TRBV4-3 combines with J gene TRBJ2-2; D unclear. Per the germline V gene, CDR1 is LGHNA and CDR2 is YSLEER. The length of the CDR3 is 14 residues. V lost 4 bases and J 1 base, leaving 7 bases between the germline ends. The CDR3 loop reads CASSLDKNTGELFF. In DNA, the CDR3 is TGCGCCAGCAGCCTAGACAAGAACACCGGGGAGCTGTTTTTT.

For the CDR3, the DNA is TGTGCCAGTAGTGTTCGGATTCAGGTGAATCGGCCCCACACTGAAGCTTTCTTT. Translating gives CASSVRIQVNRPHTEAFF. The J gene is TRBJ1-1, the V gene TRBV19; D not resolved. The CDR3 is 18 amino acids. The V and J ends lost 5 bases and 3 bases respectively, with 25 bases between them. Per the germline V gene, CDR1 is LNHDA and CDR2 is SQIVND (reference sequence).

The chain couples TRBV25-1 to TRBJ1-2; D is perhaps TRBD1 (5 bases). Trimming pared 10 bases from V and 5 bases from J, leaving 20 bases between. There are 14 residues in the CDR3. Germline CDR1 MGHDK, CDR2 SYGVNS. This chain's CDR3 is CATAGQGMAYGYTF. The CDR3, as DNA: TGTGCCACCGCGGGGCAGGGAATGGCTTATGGCTACACCTTC.

CDR3 coding DNA: TGTGCCAGCAGCTTAGTGGGTATATCCCAGCAGAGGGGCTACACCTTC. The encoded protein is CASSLVGISQQRGYTF. The chain employs TRBV11-2 and TRBJ1-2; no firm D call. Germline V gives CDR1 SGHAT, CDR2 FQNNGV. V lost 1 base, J lost 8 bases, and 20 bases lay in between. The CDR3 runs to 16 residues. Full variable domain (rest looked up from reference TRBV11-2 and TRBJ1-2): EAGVAQSPRYKIIEKRQSVAFWCNPISGHATLYWYQQILGQGPKLLIQFQNNGVVDDSQLPKDRFSAERLKGVDSTLKIQPAKLEDSAVYLCASSLVGISQQRGYTFGSGTRLTVV.

This clone was detected only once. This rearrangement joins TRBV18 to TRBJ1-3, with TRBD1 matching over 11 bases. The CDR3 runs 17 residues. Germline V CDR1 and CDR2: KGHSH, LQKENI. Unmatched junction bases numbered 6, after V lost 3 bases and J lost 2 bases. The chain's CDR3 is CASSPPQGQGAGNTIYF. The CDR3 region has the DNA TGTGCCAGCTCACCTCCTCAGGGACAGGGGGCTGGAAACACCATATATTTT. The whole variable domain, filled in from reference TRBV18 and TRBJ1-3, reads NAGVMQNPRHLVRRRGQEARLRCSPMKGHSHVYWYRQLPEEGLKFMVYLQKENIIDESGMPKERFSAEFPKEGPSILRIQQVVRGDSAAYFCASSPPQGQGAGNTIYFGEGSWLTVV.

The chain recombines TRBV5-1 with TRBJ2-1, with 12 bases identical to TRBD2. V shed 4 bases and J 9 bases; nucleotides not matched to a gene: 8. The CDR3 has 15 residues. Germline CDR1 and CDR2: SGHRS and YFSETQ. The CDR3, as DNA: TGCGCCAGCAGCAGAGCTAGCGGGAGGGCAGTTGAGCAGTTCTTC. Protein: CASSRASGRAVEQFF. The full variable domain, rest sourced from reference TRBV5-1 and TRBJ2-1, is KAGVTQTPRYLIKTRGQQVTLSCSPISGHRSVSWYQQTPGQGLQFLFEYFSETQRNKGNFPGRFSGRQFSNSRSEMNVSTLELGDSALYLCASSRASGRAVEQFFGPGTRLTVL.

This clone was recorded once. This sequence joins TRBV29-1 and TRBJ2-5; the D gene is possibly TRBD1 (6 bases). The germline CDR1 and CDR2 sequences are SQVTM and ANQGSEA. Trimming stripped 2 bases from V and 8 bases from J, with 18 bases between. The CDR3 loop spans 14 amino acids. The CDR3 coding sequence is TGCAGCGTTGAAACCCCTGGGACAAGAGAAACCCAGTACTTC. This gives the protein CSVETPGTRETQYF.

This CDR3 is CASNPPHGGEQYF. The DNA of the CDR3 is TGTGCCAGTAATCCGCCCCACGGGGGCGAGCAGTACTTC. V is TRBV19 and J is TRBJ2-7, with TRBD2 as a possible D gene (6 bases). Between the trimmed V and J ends, which lost 7 bases and 6 bases, there was a span of 16 bases. The CDR3 sequence is 13 residues long. Germline V gene data show CDR1 as LNHDA and CDR2 as SQIVND (reference sequence).

This chain joins TRBV19 and TRBJ2-7, with 7 bases that match TRBD1. Trimming removed 7 bases from V and 6 bases from J; junction bases left unmatched: 12. The CDR3 runs 14 residues. Per germline, CDR1 LNHDA and CDR2 SQIVND (reference sequence). CDR3 coding DNA: TGTGCCAGTACGGGTAGACAGGGTACGGGCGAGCAGTACTTC. As protein: CASTGRQGTGEQYF. The full variable domain, in which reference TRBV19 and TRBJ2-7 provide the parts outside the CDR3, is DGGITQSPKYLFRKEGQNVTLSCEQNLNHDAMYWYRQDPGQGLRLIYYSQIVNDFQKGDIAEGYSVSREKKESFPLTVTSAQKNPTAFYLCASTGRQGTGEQYFGPGTRLTVT.

This chain links TRBV7-8 with TRBJ1-3; a weak D match, TRBD1 (6 bases). CDR3 length: 15 residues. The V end lost 5 bases, the J end lost 4 bases, and 15 bases lay between the germline ends. CDR1 is SGHVS and CDR2 is FQNEAQ in the germline V gene. The CDR3 is CASSRPGASGNTIYF. CDR3 DNA sequence: TGTGCCAGCAGCCGCCCAGGGGCCTCGGGAAACACCATATATTTT.

The chain employs TRBV3-1 (or the pseudogene TRBV3-2) and TRBJ2-5; 14 bases map to TRBD2. Germline assignment: CDR1 LGHDT and CDR2 YNNKEL (reference sequence). The CDR3 has 17 residues. V shed 3 bases and J 9 bases; nucleotides not matched to a gene: 12. CDR3 bases: TGTGCCAGCAGCCAGAGACTAGCGGGGGGGACCGGGGTGGCCCAGTACTTC. Translated: CASSQRLAGGTGVAQYF.

This clone was observed a handful of times. The V gene is TRBV5-6, the J gene TRBJ1-6; 7 nucleotides match TRBD1. The CDR3 consists of 17 residues. J lost 11 bases, V lost 0 bases, and 14 bases had no gene match. Looked up from germline, CDR1 is SGHDT and CDR2 is YYEEEE. The CDR3 DNA is TGTGCCAGCAGCTTGGTGGTAGGGGGCAGTCTTAACACACCCCTCCACTTT. Translation gives CASSLVVGGSLNTPLHF.

This rearrangement joins TRBV4-3 to TRBJ2-7; 7 nucleotides line up with TRBD1. The CDR3 contains 17 residues. Looked up from germline, CDR1 is LGHNA and CDR2 is YSLEER. V was pared by 1 base and J by 1 base, with 10 bases of the junction left unmatched. CDR3 nucleotides: TGCGCCAGCAGCCAAGTAACCCAGGCAGGGGGATCCTACGAGCAGTACTTC. Protein product: CASSQVTQAGGSYEQYF.

This clone was counted a single time. This sample also contains other DNA sequences that code for the same CDR3. The V and J genes are TRBV18 and TRBJ2-7, with 11 bases fitting TRBD1. V was pared by 9 bases and J by 4 bases, with 8 bases of the junction left unmatched. CDR3 length equals 14 residues. Germline lookup yields CDR1 KGHSH and CDR2 LQKENI. CDR3 in DNA: TGTGCCAGTTCCCCCGGGACAGGGGGGTACGAGCAGTACTTC. This translates into CASSPGTGGYEQYF.

In this sample, this clone turned up once. The genes are TRBV28 and TRBJ1-5; TRBD1 might be the D (5 bases). Germline CDR1 and CDR2: MDHEN and SYDVKM. Trimming stripped 6 bases from V and 2 bases from J, with 17 bases between. The CDR3 length is 16 residues. This chain's CDR3 is CASSSQQGLGNQPQHF. CDR3 DNA: TGTGCCAGCAGCTCACAGCAGGGTCTAGGCAATCAGCCCCAGCATTTT.

The chain couples TRBV28 to TRBJ1-4; tentatively, D is TRBD1 (5 bases). V dropped 5 bases and J dropped 7 bases, with 14 bases sitting between them. The CDR3 spans 14 residues. Germline CDR1 MDHEN, CDR2 SYDVKM. The CDR3 here is CASSGGEVLEKLFF. The CDR3 DNA reads TGTGCCAGCAGTGGAGGGGAAGTACTTGAAAAACTGTTTTTT.

The chain uses TRBV11-1 and TRBJ2-5; 7 bases fit TRBD1. The germline V gene encodes CDR1 SGHAT and CDR2 FQDESV (reference sequence). After removal of 1 base from V and 7 bases from J, the junction contained 9 bases not matched to a gene. The length of the CDR3 is 15 residues. CDR3 sequence reads: CASSLVDTGAGTQYF. The DNA of the CDR3 is TGTGCCAGCAGCTTAGTAGATACAGGGGCAGGGACCCAGTACTTC.

The V and J genes are TRBV11-2 and TRBJ2-2; TRBD1 matches 8 bases. With 8 bases clipped from V and 6 bases from J, the junction kept 8 bases outside the gene matches. Per the germline V gene, CDR1 is SGHAT and CDR2 is FQNNGV. The CDR3 extends over 14 amino acids. CDR3 sequence: CASGQGNGPGELFF. CDR3 bases: TGTGCCAGCGGACAGGGTAATGGCCCCGGGGAGCTGTTTTTT.

The J gene is TRBJ2-2, the V gene TRBV28; TRBD1 matches 8 bases. Germline V gene sequence: CDR1 MDHEN, CDR2 SYDVKM. This CDR3 comprises 15 residues. The J segment lost 1 base and the V segment lost 8 bases, leaving 6 bases of the junction unmatched. The CDR3 DNA reads as TGTGCCAGCGGGGCAGGGGGCCTGAACACCGGGGAGCTGTTTTTT. Amino acids: CASGAGGLNTGELFF.

V usage is TRBV2 and J usage is TRBJ2-5; D gene unclear. The CDR3 totals 15 residues. CDR1 and CDR2 (germline): SNHLY, FYNNEI. The V gene lost 1 base and the J gene lost 8 bases, with 17 bases spanning the gap. The CDR3 here is CASSEVAARVTTQYF. The CDR3 bases are TGTGCCAGCAGTGAAGTTGCCGCCCGGGTAACTACCCAGTACTTC.

The rearrangement joins TRBV7-2 to TRBJ2-1; 7 bases map to TRBD1. Germline-derived CDR1 and CDR2 are SGHTA and FQGNSA. Trimming took 6 bases from V and 0 from J; bases not matched to a gene: 5. CDR3 length equals 15 residues. CDR3 region: CASSPDRSSYNEQFF. As DNA, the CDR3 is TGTGCCAGCAGTCCGGACAGGAGCTCCTACAATGAGCAGTTCTTC.

The rearrangement uses TRBV6-5 and TRBJ2-1, with D possibly being TRBD2 (6 bases). The ends were cut back, 0 bases at V and 1 base at J, with 10 bases in the middle. CDR1 MNHEY and CDR2 SVGAGI come from the germline V gene. This CDR3 is 16 amino acids long. The CDR3 DNA follows: TGTGCCAGCAGTTACTCGACCGGGGGTTCCTACAATGAGCAGTTCTTC. Translated: CASSYSTGGSYNEQFF.

The chain recombines TRBV2 with TRBJ2-1; a possible D gene is TRBD1 (6 bases). Germline CDR1 SNHLY, CDR2 FYNNEI. The ends were cut back, 7 bases at V and 1 base at J, with 14 bases in the middle. This CDR3 has 15 residues. CDR3 sequence: CASTMIRGSYNEQFF. The CDR3 DNA sequence: TGTGCCAGCACGATGATTAGGGGGTCCTACAATGAGCAGTTCTTC.